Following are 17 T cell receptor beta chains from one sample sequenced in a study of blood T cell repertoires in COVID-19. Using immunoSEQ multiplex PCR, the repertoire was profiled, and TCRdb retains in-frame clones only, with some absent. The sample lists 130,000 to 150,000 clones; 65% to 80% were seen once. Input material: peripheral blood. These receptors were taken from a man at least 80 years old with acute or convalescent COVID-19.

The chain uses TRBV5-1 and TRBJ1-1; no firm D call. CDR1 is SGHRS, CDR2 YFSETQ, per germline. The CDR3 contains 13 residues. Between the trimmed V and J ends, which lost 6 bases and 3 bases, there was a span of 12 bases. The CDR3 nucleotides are TGCGCCAGCAAACAAGGGAGCGACACTGAAGCTTTCTTT. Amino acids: CASKQGSDTEAFF.

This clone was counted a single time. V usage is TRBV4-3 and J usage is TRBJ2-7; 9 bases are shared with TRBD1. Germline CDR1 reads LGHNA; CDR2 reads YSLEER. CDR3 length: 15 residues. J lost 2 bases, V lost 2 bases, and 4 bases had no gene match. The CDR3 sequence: CASSQRQGGPYEQYF. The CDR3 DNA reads TGCGCCAGCAGCCAACGACAGGGGGGTCCCTACGAGCAGTACTTC.

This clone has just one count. This chain's CDR3 is CASSERGAIYEQYF. CDR3 nucleotides: TGTGCCAGCAGTGAGCGGGGGGCCATCTACGAGCAGTACTTC. The chain joins TRBV27 to TRBJ2-7, with 9 positions matching TRBD2. Germline lookup yields CDR1 MNHEY and CDR2 SMNVEV (reference sequence). The trim removed 5 bases at V and 3 bases at J, leaving 5 bases unmatched. The CDR3 contains 14 residues.

CDR3 region: CATSRDRGASYEQYF. CDR3 nucleotide sequence: TGTGCCACCAGCAGAGATCGGGGGGCCTCCTACGAGCAGTACTTC. The rearrangement joins TRBV15 to TRBJ2-7, with D possibly TRBD2 on 7 matching bases. V lost 0 bases to trimming and J lost 0 bases, with 9 bases between them. The CDR3 has 15 residues. Germline assignment: CDR1 LNHNV and CDR2 YYDKDF (reference sequence).

This chain's CDR3 is CASSFRGTEAFF. Here the CDR3 DNA reads TGTGCCAGCAGTTTTCGGGGAACTGAAGCTTTCTTT. J is TRBJ1-1 and V is TRBV28; D ambiguous. The CDR3 totals 12 residues. Germline CDR1 reads MDHEN; CDR2 reads SYDVKM. The ends were cut back, 3 bases at V and 5 bases at J, with 7 bases in the middle.

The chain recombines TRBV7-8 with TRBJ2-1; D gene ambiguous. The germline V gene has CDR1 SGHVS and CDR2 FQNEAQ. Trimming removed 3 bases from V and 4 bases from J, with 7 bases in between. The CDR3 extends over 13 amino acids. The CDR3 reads CASSFQEYNEQFF. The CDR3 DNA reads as TGTGCCAGCAGCTTCCAGGAATACAATGAGCAGTTCTTC.

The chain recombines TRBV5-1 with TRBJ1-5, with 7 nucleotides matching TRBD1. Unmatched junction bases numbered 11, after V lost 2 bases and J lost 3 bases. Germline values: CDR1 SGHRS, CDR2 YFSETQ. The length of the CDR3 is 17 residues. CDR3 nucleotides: TGCGCCAGCAGCTTATGGACAGGTCGCACCGACAATCAGCCCCAGCATTTT. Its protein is CASSLWTGRTDNQPQHF. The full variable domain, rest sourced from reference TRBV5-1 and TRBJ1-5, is KAGVTQTPRYLIKTRGQQVTLSCSPISGHRSVSWYQQTPGQGLQFLFEYFSETQRNKGNFPGRFSGRQFSNSRSEMNVSTLELGDSALYLCASSLWTGRTDNQPQHFGDGTRLSIL.

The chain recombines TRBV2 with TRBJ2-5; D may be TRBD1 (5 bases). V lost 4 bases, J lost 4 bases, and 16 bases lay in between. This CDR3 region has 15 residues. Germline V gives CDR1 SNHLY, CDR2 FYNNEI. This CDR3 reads CASSGIAGSVETQYF. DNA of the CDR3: TGTGCCAGCAGTGGCATCGCAGGGTCGGTAGAGACCCAGTACTTC.

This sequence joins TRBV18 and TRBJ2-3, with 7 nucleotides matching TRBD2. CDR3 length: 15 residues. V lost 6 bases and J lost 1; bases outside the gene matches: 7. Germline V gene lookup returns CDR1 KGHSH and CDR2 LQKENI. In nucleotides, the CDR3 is TGTGCCAGCTCGGGCCTAACTAGCGGCACAGATACGCAGTATTTT. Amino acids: CASSGLTSGTDTQYF.

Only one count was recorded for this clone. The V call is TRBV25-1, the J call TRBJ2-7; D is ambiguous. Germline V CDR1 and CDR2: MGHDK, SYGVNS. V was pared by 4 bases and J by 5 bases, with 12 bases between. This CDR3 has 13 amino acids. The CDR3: CASSVSGLDEQYF. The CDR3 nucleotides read TGTGCCAGCAGTGTATCGGGTCTGGACGAGCAGTACTTC.

The CDR3 loop is CASSLLAGRTGELFF. CDR3 sequence (DNA): TGTGCCAGCAGCTTGCTCGCAGGTCGCACCGGGGAGCTGTTTTTT. This chain links TRBV7-3 with TRBJ2-2; unclear D gene. V dropped 3 bases and J dropped 4 bases, with 12 bases sitting between them. Per germline, CDR1 SGHTA and CDR2 FQGTGA. The CDR3 runs 15 residues.

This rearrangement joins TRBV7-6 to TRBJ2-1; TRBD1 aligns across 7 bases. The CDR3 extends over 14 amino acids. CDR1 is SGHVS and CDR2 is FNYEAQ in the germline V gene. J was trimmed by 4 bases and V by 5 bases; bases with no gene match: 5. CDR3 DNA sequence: TGTGCCAGCAGCCCACGGACAGGATACAATGAGCAGTTCTTC. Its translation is CASSPRTGYNEQFF.

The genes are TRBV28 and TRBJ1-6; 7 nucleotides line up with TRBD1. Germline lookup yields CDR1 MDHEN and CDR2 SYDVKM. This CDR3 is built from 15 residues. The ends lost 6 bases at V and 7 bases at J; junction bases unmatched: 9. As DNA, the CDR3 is TGTGCCAGCAGGCCTTCTACAGGGGCCAATTCACCCCTCCACTTT. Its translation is CASRPSTGANSPLHF.

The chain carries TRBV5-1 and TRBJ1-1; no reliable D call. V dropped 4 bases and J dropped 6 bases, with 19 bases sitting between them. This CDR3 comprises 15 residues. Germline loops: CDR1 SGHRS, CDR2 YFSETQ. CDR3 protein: CASSLQDYASAEAFF. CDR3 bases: TGCGCCAGCAGCCTCCAGGATTACGCTAGCGCTGAAGCTTTCTTT. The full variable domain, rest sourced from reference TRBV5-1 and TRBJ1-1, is KAGVTQTPRYLIKTRGQQVTLSCSPISGHRSVSWYQQTPGQGLQFLFEYFSETQRNKGNFPGRFSGRQFSNSRSEMNVSTLELGDSALYLCASSLQDYASAEAFFGQGTRLTVV.

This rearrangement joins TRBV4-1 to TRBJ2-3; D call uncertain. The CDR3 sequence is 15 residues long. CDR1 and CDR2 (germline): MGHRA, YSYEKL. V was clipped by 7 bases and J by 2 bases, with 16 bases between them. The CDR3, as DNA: TGCGCCAGCAAGCGACGGAATATCGACACAGATACGCAGTATTTT. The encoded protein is CASKRRNIDTDTQYF.

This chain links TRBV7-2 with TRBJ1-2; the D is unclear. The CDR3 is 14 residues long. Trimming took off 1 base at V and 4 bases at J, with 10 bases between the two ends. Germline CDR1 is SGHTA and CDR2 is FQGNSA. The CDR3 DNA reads TGTGCCAGCAGCTTAGTGGTGGGGAGCTATGGCTACACCTTC. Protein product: CASSLVVGSYGYTF.

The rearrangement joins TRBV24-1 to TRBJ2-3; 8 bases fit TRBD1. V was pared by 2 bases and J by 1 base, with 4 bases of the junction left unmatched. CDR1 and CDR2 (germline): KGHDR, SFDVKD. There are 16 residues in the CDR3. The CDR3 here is CATSDSDRAGTDTQYF. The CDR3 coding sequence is TGTGCCACCAGTGATTCGGACAGGGCGGGCACAGATACGCAGTATTTT.